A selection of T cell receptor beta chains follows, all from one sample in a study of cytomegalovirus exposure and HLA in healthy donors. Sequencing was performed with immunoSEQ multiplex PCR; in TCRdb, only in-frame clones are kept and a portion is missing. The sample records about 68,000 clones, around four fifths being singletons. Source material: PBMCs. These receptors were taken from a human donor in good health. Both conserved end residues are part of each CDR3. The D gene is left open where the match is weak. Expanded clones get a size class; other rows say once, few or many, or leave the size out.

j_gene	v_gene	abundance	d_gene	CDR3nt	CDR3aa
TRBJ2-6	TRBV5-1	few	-	TGCGCCAGCATCCTAGGGGGAGACGTATCTGGGGCCAACGTCCTGACTTTC	CASILGGDVSGANVLTF
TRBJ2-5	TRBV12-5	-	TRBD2	TGTGCTAGTGGTCCCGGACTAGCGGGGGAGACCCAGTACTTC	CASGPGLAGETQYF
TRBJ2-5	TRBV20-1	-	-	TGCAGTGCTAGCTACCAAGAGACCCAGTACTTC	CSASYQETQYF
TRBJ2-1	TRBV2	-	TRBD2	TGTGCCAGCAATCGACTAGCCGTAACCCTCAATGAGCAGTTCTTC	CASNRLAVTLNEQFF
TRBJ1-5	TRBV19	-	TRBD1	TGTGCCAGTAGCCCACAGGGGGGTCAGCCCCAGCATTTT	CASSPQGGQPQHF
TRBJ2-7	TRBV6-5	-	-	TGTGCCAGCACTGGAGGCAGTTCCTACGAGCAGTACTTC	CASTGGSSYEQYF
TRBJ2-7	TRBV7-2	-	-	TGTGCCAGCAGCTTAAGGGGCGGGGATTCGACCTACGAGCAGTACTTC	CASSLRGGDSTYEQYF
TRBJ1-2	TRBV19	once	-	TGTGCCAGTAGTATCCGAGGACACGCCGGGGGCTACACCTTC	CASSIRGHAGGYTF
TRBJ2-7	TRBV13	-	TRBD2	TGTGCCAGCAGCTTAAACCTAGCGGGGGGGCTGGTGCAGTACTTC	CASSLNLAGGLVQYF
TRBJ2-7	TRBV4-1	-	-	TGCGCCAGCAGCCAAGATGTTGGAGGTTCGGGGGAGCAGTACTTC	CASSQDVGGSGEQYF
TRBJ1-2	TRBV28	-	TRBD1	TGTGCCAGCAGTTTCCGACAGGGGGGCTACACCTTC	CASSFRQGGYTF
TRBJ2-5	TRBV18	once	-	TGTGCCAGCTCACCCCAAAACGGGAGCCCTGGGACCCAGTACTTC	CASSPQNGSPGTQYF
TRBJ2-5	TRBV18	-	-	TGTGCCAGCTCACCCTCGGGACAAATCTTCCAAGAGACCCAGTACTTC	CASSPSGQIFQETQYF
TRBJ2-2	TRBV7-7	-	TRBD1	TGTGCCAGCAGCTGGGGACAGACTAACACCGGGGAGCTGTTTTTT	CASSWGQTNTGELFF
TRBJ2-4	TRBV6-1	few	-	TGTGCCAGCACGGAGGCAGCCATTCAGTACTTC	CASTEAAIQYF
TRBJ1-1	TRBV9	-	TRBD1	TGTGCCAGCAGCGTTGGGACAGCAGAGAACACTGAAGCTTTCTTT	CASSVGTAENTEAFF
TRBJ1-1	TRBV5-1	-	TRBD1	TGCGCCAGCAGCCCGTTGACAGGGGTGGTCACTGAAGCTTTCTTT	CASSPLTGVVTEAFF
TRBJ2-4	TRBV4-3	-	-	TGCGCCAGCAGCCAAGAAAGAATACGGGACATTCAGTACTTC	CASSQERIRDIQYF
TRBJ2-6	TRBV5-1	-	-	TGCGCCAGCAGCTTGGGGGCAGTGACTGGGGCCAACGTCCTGACTTTC	CASSLGAVTGANVLTF
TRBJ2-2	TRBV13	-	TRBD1	TGTGCCAGCAGCGGACCGGGACAGGGGGACACCGGGGAGCTGTTTTTT	CASSGPGQGDTGELFF
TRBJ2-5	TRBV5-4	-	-	TGTGCCAGCAGCCTATATGACGGAGAGGAGACCCAGTACTTC	CASSLYDGEETQYF
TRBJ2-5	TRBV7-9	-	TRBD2	TGTTCCAGCAGCTCACTAGCGGGCAAAGAGACCCAGTACTTC	CSSSSLAGKETQYF
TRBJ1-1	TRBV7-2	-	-	TGTGCCAGCAGCTTCCAGGGAATGGGCACTGAAGCTTTCTTT	CASSFQGMGTEAFF
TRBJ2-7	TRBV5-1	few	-	TGCGCCAGCACTGACAGCAATCCCTCCTACGAGCAGTACTTC	CASTDSNPSYEQYF
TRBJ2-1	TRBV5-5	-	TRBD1	TGTGCCAGCAGCTTGGAGGGGGCAGGAGCTATCTACAATGAGCAGTTCTTC	CASSLEGAGAIYNEQFF
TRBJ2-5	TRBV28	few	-	TGTGCCAGCTTGAAGGGGGTTACCCAGTACTTC	CASLKGVTQYF
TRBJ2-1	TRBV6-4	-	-	TGTGCCAGCAGTACGGAGCTCGCGGGGGAGCAGTTCTTC	CASSTELAGEQFF
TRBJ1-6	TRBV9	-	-	TGTGCCAGCAGCGCCCAGGGAAATTCACCCCTCCACTTT	CASSAQGNSPLHF
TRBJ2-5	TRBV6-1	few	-	TGTGCCAGCAGTGAACAACAAGAGACCCAGTACTTC	CASSEQQETQYF
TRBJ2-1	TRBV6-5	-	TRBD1	TGTGCCAGCAGTTACACCCAAAGACAGGGTATGGTTGAGCAGTTCTTC	CASSYTQRQGMVEQFF
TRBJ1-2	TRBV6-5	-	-	TGTGCCAGCAGTTACTCGACGGGGGTTAACTATGGCTACACCTTC	CASSYSTGVNYGYTF
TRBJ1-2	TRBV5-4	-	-	TGTGCCAGCAGAACCGGACAGCTTACTAACTATGGCTACACCTTC	CASRTGQLTNYGYTF
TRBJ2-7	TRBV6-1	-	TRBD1	TGTGCCAGCAGTGAAGCGGGGACAGTGTTTCCCTACGAGCAGTACTTC	CASSEAGTVFPYEQYF
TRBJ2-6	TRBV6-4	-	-	TGTGCCGCCAGGCCAAACTCTGGGGCCAACGTCCTGACTTTC	CAARPNSGANVLTF
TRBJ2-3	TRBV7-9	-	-	TGTTCCAGCAGCCCCTCAGGGTTTACGCAGTATTTT	CSSSPSGFTQYF
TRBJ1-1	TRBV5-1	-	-	TGCGCCAGCAGCTTGGACAGGGTGGGTGGCACTGAAGCTTTCTTT	CASSLDRVGGTEAFF
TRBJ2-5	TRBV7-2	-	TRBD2	TGTGCCAGCAGCGGCCTGACTAGCGCGGCCGAGACCCAGTACTTC	CASSGLTSAAETQYF
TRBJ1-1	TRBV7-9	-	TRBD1	TGTGCCAGCAGCCTAGGGGACAGGGTACTGACGGGTGCTTTCTTT	CASSLGDRVLTGAFF
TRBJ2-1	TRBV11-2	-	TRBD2	TGTGCCAGCAGCCTGGATATAGCGGGTGGTGAGCAGTTCTTC	CASSLDIAGGEQFF
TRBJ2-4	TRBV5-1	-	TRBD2	TGCGCCAGCAGCCCGGGAGGGGACATAGCCAAAAACATTCAGTACTTC	CASSPGGDIAKNIQYF
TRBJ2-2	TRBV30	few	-	TGTGCCTGGACCCGACGGGGAGTCGGGGAGCTGTTTTTT	CAWTRRGVGELFF
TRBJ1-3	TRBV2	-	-	TGTGCCAGCATCTCTTACAGTACAATATCAAACACCATATATTTT	CASISYSTISNTIYF
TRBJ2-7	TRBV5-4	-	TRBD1	TGTGCCAGCAGCTTAGACAGGGGGCAGGAGCAGTACTTC	CASSLDRGQEQYF
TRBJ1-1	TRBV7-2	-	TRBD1	TGTGCCAGCAGCCCCGGGACAGCTCGAACGGTTCATGAAGCTTTCTTT	CASSPGTARTVHEAFF
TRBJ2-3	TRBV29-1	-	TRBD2	TGCAGCGTTGGCGGCGGGGGGGTCCTCACCCACACAGATACGCAGTATTTT	CSVGGGGVLTHTDTQYF
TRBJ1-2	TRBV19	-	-	TGTGCCAGTAGGACAGCCGATTTTGATGGCTACACCTTC	CASRTADFDGYTF
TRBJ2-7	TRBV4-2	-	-	TGTGCCAGCAGCCTGGGGGGCGAGCAGTACTTC	CASSLGGEQYF
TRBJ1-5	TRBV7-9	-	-	TGTTCCAGCAGCTTCCTCCGGCAGTCGACCGAGGAGCCCCAGCATTTT	CSSSFLRQSTEEPQHF
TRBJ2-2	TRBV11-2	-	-	TGTGCCAGCAGCTTGACAGATACCGGGGAGCTGTTTTTT	CASSLTDTGELFF
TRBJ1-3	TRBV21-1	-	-	TGTGCCAGCAGCAGAGTACCGGGACAGAACTCTGGAAACACCATATATTTT	CASSRVPGQNSGNTIYF
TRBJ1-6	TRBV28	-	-	TGTGCCAGCACACTACGGGGGGTTTCCCATTCACCCCTCCACTTT	CASTLRGVSHSPLHF
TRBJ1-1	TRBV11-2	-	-	TGTGCCAGCAGCTTAGTAGTGAACACTGAAGCTTTCTTT	CASSLVVNTEAFF
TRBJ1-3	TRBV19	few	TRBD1	TGTGCCAGTAGCGACCCGGCAGGGGGCGTGGGGGGAAACACCATATATTTT	CASSDPAGGVGGNTIYF